This T cell receptor beta chain was captured by sequencing in a study of blood T cell repertoires in COVID-19. Study-wide background: The origin of the acute and convalescent COVID-19 samples was the United States, Italy and Spain. PBMCs, B-cell-depleted T cells, or T cells were the source of the cDNA or gDNA that made up the material.

Original processing methods: For nucleated cells, counts were estimated from reference gene primer amplification. Using immunoSEQ multiplex PCR, the repertoire was profiled, and TCRdb retains in-frame clones only, with some absent. V, J and clone size derive from that table, while D and trimming were established from the DNA sequence. This sample carries a few hundred thousand clones, roughly 87% of them seen once, and the ten largest clones take 2.2%. The sample consisted of peripheral blood. This TCR came from a woman aged 50 to 60 who had recovered from COVID-19.

The DNA of the CDR3 is TGTGCCTGGAGTGGGGAGGGGGGGATGAACACTGAAGCTTTCTTT. Translating it yields CAWSGEGGMNTEAFF. The chain employs TRBV30 and TRBJ1-1, with D perhaps matching TRBD1 (6 bases). This CDR3 region has 15 residues. From germline, CDR1 is GTSNPN and CDR2 SVGIG (reference sequence). The germline V and J ends were trimmed by 1 base and 0 bases, with 12 bases remaining between them. Combining the CDR3 with reference TRBV30 and TRBJ1-1 gives the whole variable domain SQTIHQWPATLVQPVGSPLSLECTVEGTSNPNLYWYRQAAGRGLQLLFYSVGIGQISSEVPQNLSASRPQDRQFILSSKKLLLSDSGFYLCAWSGEGGMNTEAFFGQGTRLTVV.